A single sample gave rise to the 20 T cell receptor beta chains below, sequenced in a study of graft-versus-host responses after intestinal transplantation. Method: immunoSEQ multiplex PCR; TCRdb's copy keeps in-frame clones and lacks some. The sample contains 130,000 to 150,000 clones, around nine tenths of which appear only once. No antigen has been identified for these receptors. The specimen comprised unstimulated CD4+ T cells sorted from spleen or lymph node cells, sampled before intestinal transplant. The receptors come from a human donor who received an intestinal transplant.

The chain carries TRBV5-1 and TRBJ1-1; D unclear. Germline V gene data show CDR1 as SGHRS and CDR2 as YFSETQ. The CDR3 is made up of 15 amino acids. V lost 0 bases to trimming and J lost 3 bases, with 12 bases between them. CDR3 amino acids: CASSLAGKGHTEAFF. CDR3 nucleotide sequence: TGCGCCAGCAGCTTGGCCGGGAAAGGGCACACTGAAGCTTTCTTT.

The chain combines TRBV18 with TRBJ1-3, with D tentatively TRBD1 (6 bases). Germline V lookup: CDR1 KGHSH, CDR2 LQKENI. The CDR3 spans 16 residues. V was cut by 2 bases and J by 8 bases, with 19 bases left in between. CDR3 nucleotides: TGTGCCAGCTCACCAACCGGACAGACTGTTTTGGACACCATATATTTT. Translating gives CASSPTGQTVLDTIYF.

In regard to this clone: Within the sample, other DNA sequences also encode this same CDR3. V gene TRBV6-5 combines with J gene TRBJ1-1; a weak D match, TRBD1 (6 bases). The CDR3 spans 14 residues. Deletions cut 4 bases from V and 1 base from J, with 10 bases between. CDR1 and CDR2 (germline): MNHEY, SVGAGI. The DNA of the CDR3 is TGTGCCAGCAGTTCCGGACAGACGAACACTGAAGCTTTCTTT. Translating gives CASSSGQTNTEAFF.

Only one count was recorded for this clone. The gene calls are TRBV6-1 and TRBJ1-2; possibly TRBD1 for D (5 bases). The CDR3 spans 11 residues. CDR1 and CDR2 (germline): MNHNS, SASEGT. V dropped 6 bases and J dropped 8 bases, with 10 bases sitting between them. CDR3 sequence reads: CASSPGLGYTF. CDR3 nucleotide sequence: TGTGCCAGCAGCCCAGGGCTAGGCTACACCTTC.

The chain carries TRBV27 and TRBJ2-7; D ambiguous. The V gene lost 4 bases and the J gene lost 2 bases, with 15 bases spanning the gap. The CDR3 is 15 residues long. The germline CDR1 and CDR2 sequences are MNHEY and SMNVEV (reference sequence). CDR3 sequence: CASSSKLILPYEQYF. CDR3 nucleotide sequence: TGTGCCAGCAGTTCTAAGCTCATCCTTCCCTACGAGCAGTACTTC.

This chain uses TRBV6-1 with TRBJ2-5; possible D gene TRBD1, 7 bases. V lost 6 bases and J 4 bases, leaving 15 bases between the germline ends. The CDR3 has 14 amino acids. Germline lookup yields CDR1 MNHNS and CDR2 SASEGT. CDR3: CASSHRQGLETQYF. As DNA, the CDR3 is TGTGCCAGCAGCCACAGACAGGGACTAGAGACCCAGTACTTC.

V and J are TRBV7-6 and TRBJ2-3; 10 positions agree with TRBD2. V lost 2 bases to trimming and J lost 0 bases; unmatched junction nucleotides: 8. Germline-derived CDR1 and CDR2 are SGHVS and FNYEAQ. The CDR3 runs 18 residues. The CDR3 is CASSLPAMTSGSTDTQYF. Here the CDR3 DNA reads TGTGCCAGCAGCTTACCCGCCATGACTAGCGGGAGCACAGATACGCAGTATTTT. Full variable domain (outside the CDR3, taken from reference TRBV7-6 and TRBJ2-3): GAGVSQSPRYKVTKRGQDVALRCDPISGHVSLYWYRQALGQGPEFLTYFNYEAQQDKSGLPNDRFSAERPEGSISTLTIQRTEQRDSAMYRCASSLPAMTSGSTDTQYFGPGTRLTVL.

This chain joins TRBV4-3 and TRBJ1-2; D is unclear. Germline loops: CDR1 LGHNA, CDR2 YSLEER. The CDR3 has 13 residues. The V gene lost 1 base and the J gene lost 8 bases, with 11 bases spanning the gap. For the CDR3, the DNA is TGCGCCAGCAGCCAAGCCTTAGGGCTAGGCTACACCTTC. Translated: CASSQALGLGYTF.

The chain has TRBV5-6 and TRBJ1-1; D remains unclear. V shed 1 base and J shed 7 bases, with 8 bases lying between them. From germline, CDR1 is SGHDT and CDR2 YYEEEE. This CDR3 comprises 12 residues. The CDR3 protein is CASSLPVGEAFF. The CDR3 DNA reads TGTGCCAGCAGCTTGCCGGTTGGTGAAGCTTTCTTT.

The V and J genes are TRBV6-6 and TRBJ2-7; D uncertain. Germline CDR1 and CDR2: MNHNY and SVGAGI (reference sequence). V lost 2 bases to trimming and J lost 7 bases, with 6 bases between them. This CDR3 is built from 11 residues. CDR3: CASSYASEQYF. The CDR3 DNA follows: TGTGCCAGCAGTTACGCTAGTGAGCAGTACTTC.

The V gene is TRBV5-1, the J gene TRBJ2-1, with D perhaps matching TRBD1 or TRBD2 (5 bases each). CDR1 is SGHRS, CDR2 YFSETQ, per germline. The CDR3 runs to 16 residues. Trimming removed 4 bases from V and 3 bases from J, with 17 bases in between. The CDR3 protein is CASSPDSGTDYNEQFF. CDR3 nucleotides: TGCGCCAGCAGCCCCGATAGTGGGACGGACTACAATGAGCAGTTCTTC.

The rearrangement uses TRBV27 and TRBJ2-7; the D gene is possibly TRBD2 (6 bases). CDR1 is MNHEY and CDR2 is SMNVEV in the germline V gene (reference sequence). This CDR3 region has 16 residues. Between the trimmed V and J ends, which lost 7 bases and 1 base, there was a span of 20 bases. The CDR3 DNA follows: TGTGCCAGCAAAATAGCGGCCTCGCCAAGTTCCTACGAGCAGTACTTC. It is translated as CASKIAASPSSYEQYF.

The chain joins TRBV30 to TRBJ1-2, with a weak D call TRBD1 (5 bases). V was pared by 2 bases and J by 2 bases, with 18 bases between. The germline V gene has CDR1 GTSNPN and CDR2 SVGIG (reference sequence). This CDR3 has 16 residues. CDR3 residues: CAWSLTPTGRNYGYTF. CDR3 bases: TGTGCCTGGAGTCTCACACCTACGGGACGAAACTATGGCTACACCTTC.

V gene TRBV30 combines with J gene TRBJ2-7, with TRBD1 matching over 10 bases. V gave up 7 bases and J gave up 2 bases; unmatched junction bases: 11. The CDR3 totals 15 residues. The germline V gene has CDR1 GTSNPN and CDR2 SVGIG (reference sequence). In nucleotides, the CDR3 is TGTGCCTACTCAGACGACAGGGGGCTTACCTACGAGCAGTACTTC. It codes for CAYSDDRGLTYEQYF.

The gene calls are TRBV28 and TRBJ2-7; D gene ambiguous. This CDR3 has 14 amino acids. Trimming removed 7 bases from V and 2 bases from J, with 15 bases in between. The germline V gene encodes CDR1 MDHEN and CDR2 SYDVKM. CDR3 DNA: TGTGCCAGCATCCCGCGGAAACCAACCTACGAGCAGTACTTC. This codes for CASIPRKPTYEQYF.

The gene calls are TRBV19 and TRBJ2-7; either TRBD1 or TRBD2 may supply D (6 bases each). The V gene's germline CDR1 is LNHDA and CDR2 SQIVND (reference sequence). Trimming stripped 3 bases from V and 2 bases from J, with 17 bases between. The CDR3 contains 16 residues. The CDR3 protein is CASSIRGRLPTYEQYF. CDR3 sequence (DNA): TGTGCCAGTAGTATTAGGGGGAGGTTGCCCACCTACGAGCAGTACTTC.

This clone has a single count. The chain has TRBV7-3 and TRBJ2-1; the D is unclear. Per germline, CDR1 SGHTA and CDR2 FQGTGA. CDR3 length: 13 amino acids. The germline V and J ends were trimmed by 3 bases and 3 bases, with 6 bases remaining between them. The CDR3: CASSLYSYNEQFF. CDR3 in DNA: TGTGCCAGCAGCTTGTACAGCTACAATGAGCAGTTCTTC.

The gene calls are TRBV19 and TRBJ2-1; 11 positions agree with TRBD1. Trimming removed 10 bases from V and 10 bases from J; junction bases left unmatched: 9. The CDR3 extends over 13 amino acids. Germline-derived CDR1 and CDR2 are LNHDA and SQIVND (reference sequence). CDR3 bases: TGTGCCACGACGGGACAGGGGGTAAGCGAGCAGTTCTTC. It is translated as CATTGQGVSEQFF.

The chain links TRBV5-1 to TRBJ2-5; 11 bases fit TRBD2. The CDR3 loop spans 15 amino acids. The V and J ends lost 4 bases and 2 bases, in that order; junction bases with no gene match: 4. Germline loops: CDR1 SGHRS, CDR2 YFSETQ. CDR3 sequence reads: CASSAGTSGQETQYF. In nucleotides, the CDR3 is TGCGCCAGCAGCGCCGGGACTAGCGGACAAGAGACCCAGTACTTC.

Of note for this clone: The sample contains more than one DNA sequence encoding this CDR3. This CDR3 is CASSLDTDTQYF. The CDR3 DNA sequence: TGTGCCAGCAGCTTAGATACAGATACGCAGTATTTT. V is TRBV11-2 and J is TRBJ2-3; no definite D call. V dropped 0 bases and J dropped 3 bases, with 1 base sitting between them. The V gene's germline CDR1 is SGHAT and CDR2 FQNNGV. The CDR3 is made up of 12 amino acids.